Each of the 13 T cell receptor beta chains below was sequenced from the same sample in a study of T cell repertoires in cytomegalovirus infection. A single record per CDR3 protein comes from TCRdb applying MiXCR to the reads. The data show 300,000 to 400,000 distinct CDR3 sequences, just under 30% seen once. These receptors are not linked to any known antigen. Source: cultured PBMCs, taken from culture after CMV antigen stimulation. These TCRs come from a human donor in good health (CMV status not recorded). Some clones in this sample may be carry-over from other donors' samples.

The chain joins TRBV7-9 to TRBJ2-7, with 8 bases that match TRBD2. The CDR3 contains 14 residues. J was trimmed by 2 bases and V by 5 bases; bases with no gene match: 5. CDR1 and CDR2 (germline): SEHNR, FQNEAQ (reference sequence). CDR3 protein: CASSDQAGAYEQYF. The CDR3 coding sequence is TGTGCCAGCAGCGATCAAGCGGGAGCCTACGAGCAGTACTTC. The entire variable domain, with the rest obtained from reference TRBV7-9 and TRBJ2-7, is as follows: DTGVSQNPRHKITKRGQNVTFRCDPISEHNRLYWYRQTLGQGPEFLTYFQNEAQLEKSRLLSDRFSAERPKGSFSTLEIQRTEQGDSAMYLCASSDQAGAYEQYFGPGTRLTVT.

This clonotype occurred many times. The chain recombines TRBV7-2 with TRBJ1-1, with 7 bases fitting TRBD1. From germline, CDR1 is SGHTA and CDR2 FQGNSA. CDR3 size: 14 residues. Trimming took 5 bases from V and 1 from J; bases not matched to a gene: 4. CDR3 coding DNA: TGTGCCAGCAGCACCCGACAGGGGAACACTGAAGCTTTCTTT. Its translation: CASSTRQGNTEAFF.

This clonotype showed up just a few times. This sequence joins TRBV20-1 and TRBJ1-6; tentative D call: TRBD1 (5 bases). The germline V gene encodes CDR1 DFQATT and CDR2 SNEGSKA (reference sequence). V lost 4 bases, J lost 8 bases, and 12 bases lay in between. The CDR3 spans 13 residues. CDR3 DNA: TGCAGTGCTAAAGGGATGACAGATTCACCCCTCCACTTT. This sequence encodes CSAKGMTDSPLHF.

This clonotype appeared many times. This rearrangement joins TRBV6-1 to TRBJ2-7; a possible D gene is TRBD1 (6 bases). The CDR3 is 14 amino acids. Germline assignment: CDR1 MNHNS and CDR2 SASEGT. V was trimmed by 6 bases and J by 3 bases, leaving 15 bases between them. This CDR3 reads CASRQDRDFYEQYF. DNA for the CDR3: TGTGCCAGCAGACAGGACAGAGACTTCTACGAGCAGTACTTC.

This clonotype was detected only a few times. V and J are TRBV12-3 or TRBV12-4 and TRBJ2-1, with TRBD2 as a possible D gene (5 bases). CDR3 length: 16 residues. V lost 7 bases, J lost 8 bases, and 24 bases lay in between. CDR3 nucleotides: TGTGCCAGCAACCGACACGAAAAGAGCAGCGGAGATGAGCAGTTCTTC. Protein sequence: CASNRHEKSSGDEQFF.

CDR3 sequence (DNA): TGTGCCAGCAGTGAGTCGACGGACCCTTATCAGCCCCAGCATTTT. It is translated as CASSESTDPYQPQHF. The chain employs TRBV2 and TRBJ1-5; D remains ambiguous. The germline V gene encodes CDR1 SNHLY and CDR2 FYNNEI. The CDR3 length is 15 residues. V lost 3 bases and J 5 bases, leaving 14 bases between the germline ends.

Only a few counts were recorded for this clonotype. This rearrangement joins TRBV6-1 to TRBJ2-5; no firm D call. The ends were cut back, 2 bases at V and 5 bases at J, with 12 bases in the middle. Germline-derived CDR1 and CDR2 are MNHNS and SASEGT. This CDR3 comprises 14 residues. The CDR3 spells CASSEPPVRETQYF. The CDR3 DNA reads TGTGCCAGCAGTGAACCCCCAGTCAGGGAGACCCAGTACTTC.

The table lists this clonotype with many counts. This chain links TRBV7-2 with TRBJ2-6; no firm D call. Germline CDR1 and CDR2: SGHTA and FQGNSA. V lost 1 base and J 0 bases, leaving 4 bases between the germline ends. The CDR3 has 15 amino acids. CDR3 coding DNA: TGTGCCAGCAGCTTAGATATCTCTGGGGCCAACGTCCTGACTTTC. Protein product: CASSLDISGANVLTF.

There are many counts of this clonotype. The chain employs TRBV7-8 and TRBJ2-5; D not certain. Trimming removed 2 bases at V and 4 bases at J, with 11 bases between. The CDR3 contains 14 residues. Germline assignment: CDR1 SGHVS and CDR2 FQNEAQ. The CDR3 is CASSLNAVGETQYF. The CDR3 nucleotides read TGTGCCAGCAGCTTAAACGCGGTAGGAGAGACCCAGTACTTC.

The chain joins TRBV28 to TRBJ2-1; 15 nucleotides line up with TRBD2. The CDR3 runs to 14 residues. J lost 15 bases, V lost 4 bases, and 7 bases had no gene match. Germline V lookup: CDR1 MDHEN, CDR2 SYDVKM. The CDR3 here is CASSSGTSGRPPFF. Written as DNA, the CDR3 is TGTGCCAGCAGTTCCGGGACTAGCGGGAGGCCCCCGTTCTTC.

The V gene is TRBV12-3 or TRBV12-4, the J gene TRBJ1-2, with a possible D match to TRBD1 (6 bases). V lost 6 bases to trimming and J lost 8 bases, with 13 bases between them. There are 12 residues in the CDR3. The CDR3 protein is CASSLTGRGYTF. CDR3 sequence (DNA): TGTGCCAGCAGCTTAACAGGGCGCGGCTACACCTTC.

The table lists this clonotype with a few counts. This chain joins TRBV6-1 and TRBJ2-3; the match to TRBD2 covers 8 bases. This CDR3 comprises 15 residues. Per germline, CDR1 MNHNS and CDR2 SASEGT. J lost 5 bases, V lost 2 bases, and 6 bases had no gene match. Written as DNA, the CDR3 is TGTGCCAGCAGTGAACCGCGGGGGGCTGAAGATACGCAGTATTTT. Protein sequence: CASSEPRGAEDTQYF.

V gene TRBV7-4 combines with J gene TRBJ1-6, with no clear D. Germline V gives CDR1 SGHVT, CDR2 SQSDAQ. This CDR3 spans 14 amino acids. V was pared by 4 bases and J by 9 bases, with 13 bases between. The CDR3 nucleotides are TGTGCCAGCAGCTCCCCCTCTAGAGGTTCACCCCTCCACTTT. Translating it yields CASSSPSRGSPLHF.